This T cell receptor beta chain was recorded in a study of cytomegalovirus exposure and HLA in healthy donors. Study-wide results and limits: Presence/absence analyses treated sequencing depth as roughly uniform across donors. Reported results showed that the classifier diagnosed cytomegalovirus status with high specificity and sensitivity.

This PCR relied on a set of 60 Vbeta primers and 13 Jbeta primers. TCRdb's table, derived via immunoSEQ multiplex PCR, lists solely in-frame clones and lacks some. Among under 200,000 clones listed, more than 60% were seen once. Of note for this clone: The antigen is not known.

V lost 11 bases and J lost 1, with 15 bases in between. Germline loops: CDR1 SGHDN, CDR2 FVKESK. This CDR3 region has 13 residues. Sequencing used PBMCs. This TCR was recovered from a female donor in good health and CMV-seronegative. This chain links TRBV14 with TRBJ2-7, with a weak D call TRBD2 (6 bases). For the CDR3, the DNA is TGTGCCTCAGCCGCGGGGCCATCCTACGAGCAGTACTTC. Residues: CASAAGPSYEQYF. The full variable domain, rest sourced from reference TRBV14 and TRBJ2-7, is EAGVTQFPSHSVIEKGQTVTLRCDPISGHDNLYWYRRVMGKEIKFLLHFVKESKQDESGMPNNRFLAERTGGTYSTLKVQPAELEDSGVYFCASAAGPSYEQYFGPGTRLTVT.